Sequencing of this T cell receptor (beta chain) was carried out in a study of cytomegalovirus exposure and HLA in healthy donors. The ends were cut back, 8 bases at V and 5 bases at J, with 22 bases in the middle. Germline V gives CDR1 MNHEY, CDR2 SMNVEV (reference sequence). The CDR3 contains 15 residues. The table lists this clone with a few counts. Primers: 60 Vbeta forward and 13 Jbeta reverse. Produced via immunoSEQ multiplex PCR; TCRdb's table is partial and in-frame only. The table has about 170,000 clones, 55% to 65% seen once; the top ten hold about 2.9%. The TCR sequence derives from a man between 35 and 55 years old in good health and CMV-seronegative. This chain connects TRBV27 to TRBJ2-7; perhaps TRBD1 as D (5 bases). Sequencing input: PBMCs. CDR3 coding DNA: TGTGCCAGCTCGGCTCGCCCAGGGCGTGGCGACGAGCAGTACTTC. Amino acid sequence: CASSARPGRGDEQYF.